This T cell receptor beta chain was recovered during a study of beta chain features in type 1 diabetes (dated 2018 in TCRdb). Concerning the study at large: Patients and healthy donors did not differ in mean age, gender distribution, total cell number or subset yield. Across all samples, 107,917,701 sorted cells were examined, and cell number per subset correlated strongly with RNA yield. In the study, TCRB repertoires of sorted circulating CD4+ T cell subsets from recently diagnosed type 1 diabetes patients were compared with those of matched healthy donors. Naive and central memory subsets were obtained from all 30 or so donors, but regulatory and stem cell-like memory subsets were isolated from only 8 patients and roughly eight healthy donors.

The entire amount of isolated RNA was reverse transcribed using the High Capacity cDNA Reverse Transcription Kit, so the sequenced TCRB transcripts were expressed ones. Deep immunoSEQ sequencing was performed on naive, central memory and regulatory T cell samples, with an average of around 3.4 million total reads per sample. Sorted cells were lysed in RLT buffer, and RNA was extracted using DNase-treated RNeasy Micro or Mini kits according to cell number. To prevent cross-contamination, every cell subset was processed on its own, while patient and healthy donor samples were processed together. Using the immunoSEQ multiplex PCR, TCRB sequences were amplified from cDNA into 87-bp fragments spanning the CDR3 region. Sequencing of the amplicons was done on the Illumina HiSeq platform. The paper's data handling went like this. PCR bias was corrected computationally using synthetic template baselines, and reads within Hamming distance 2 were collapsed, with unmergeable singletons discarded. By aligning reads against IMGT, V, D and J genes, CDR3 length, and insertions or deletions at six rearrangement sites were assigned. Clonotype counts were normalized to sorted cell number within each subset before computing true diversity and Gini coefficients with the tcR R package. The overlap coefficient, calculated on TCRB nucleotide sequences, was used to quantify repertoire sharing. TCRdb re-hosts the immuneACCESS table, in-frame sequences only. Its copies lack some clones; in the studies checked, an unresolved V gene accounts for under half of them, and the cause for the rest is not known. V and J calls plus clone size are reproduced from that table; the DNA served to infer D and trimming. For this sample the table gives some 190,000 clones, of which approximately 7.8% were detected only once. The ten largest account for roughly 1% of the sample.

Concerning this clone: The clone's antigen remains unknown. Base qualities are missing; no much larger clone stands one base away.

From each donor, a single peripheral blood sample of about 120 mL on average was drawn into heparinised tubes. A BD FACSAria II and a panel including CD45RO, CCR7, CD25, CD127, CD95 and CD27 were used to sort naive, central memory, regulatory and stem cell-like memory CD4+ T cells. All sorted populations exceeded 95% purity. PBMCs were separated immediately by Lymphoprep density gradient centrifugation and were stained directly, without being cultured. Samples were stained and sorted in pairs, with one healthy donor and one patient per experiment, so that batch effects were minimized. Study-wide conclusions, independent of this receptor: PCR might favor shorter templates, but patient and control samples were amplified and corrected together, so any skew would affect both groups equally. The naive, central memory and regulatory TCRB repertoires appeared to resemble one another more closely among patients than among healthy donors. Because cDNA rather than genomic DNA was sequenced, highly expressing activated cells could have been over-represented, although no difference in activation and CD3 levels was found between groups. Type 1 diabetes patients showed a moderate but significant shortening of TCRB CDR3 length in all four CD4+ subsets. HLA sub-analyses involved small numbers of individuals, so any influence of HLA type on TCRB rearrangement remained unresolved. Fewer insertions and more nucleotide deletions at VDJ recombination sites were observed in patients with type 1 diabetes, implying thymic rearrangement abnormalities.

The sequencing sample was made of central memory CD4+ T cells from blood. This TCR was recovered from a woman aged 40 to 50 with type 1 diabetes.

CDR3 sequence: CASNIPGTGPNTEAFF. The DNA sequence reads TGTGCCAGCAACATACCGGGGACAGGGCCGAACACTGAAGCTTTCTTT. Recombination linked TRBV2 to TRBJ1-1; 9 of the junction bases match TRBD1. The V end gives up 7 bases and the J end 1 base, leaving 10 bases in the junction not matched to a gene. The CDR3 holds 16 amino acids from the cysteine to the phenylalanine. CDR3 DNA is the only sequence kept; it has 48 bases, read in frame from the first base. Based on the germline V gene, the CDR1 and CDR2 sequences are SNHLY and FYNNEI.